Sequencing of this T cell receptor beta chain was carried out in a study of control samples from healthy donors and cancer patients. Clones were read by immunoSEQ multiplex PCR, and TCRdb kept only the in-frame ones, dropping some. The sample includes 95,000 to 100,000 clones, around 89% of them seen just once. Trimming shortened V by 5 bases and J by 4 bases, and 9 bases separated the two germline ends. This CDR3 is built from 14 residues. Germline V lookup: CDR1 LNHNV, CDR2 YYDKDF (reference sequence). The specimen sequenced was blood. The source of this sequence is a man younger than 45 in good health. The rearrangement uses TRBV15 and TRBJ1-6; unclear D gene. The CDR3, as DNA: TGTGCCACCAGCGTAGGTTCTTATAATTCACCCCTCCACTTT. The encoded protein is CATSVGSYNSPLHF.